This is a list of T cell receptor beta chains from one sample in a study of T cells after posttransplantation cyclophosphamide. Here immunoSEQ multiplex PCR was the method, and the copy in TCRdb shows in-frame clones only, minus some. The sample includes about 50,000 clones, approximately 94% seen only once; the top ten take about 3.1%. The sequenced sample was PBMCs. These receptors were obtained from a woman aged 25 to 39 in good health and a related stem cell transplant donor. Each CDR3 is given with its conserved first and last residue. The D gene is left open where the match is weak. Only part of the rows carry a size: once, few, many, or a class if the clone is expanded.

>16|NA|TRBD1|TRBJ2-7|TRBV9
CASSVSTGASSYEQYF
TGTGCCAGCAGCGTCTCAACAGGGGCAAGCTCCTACGAGCAGTACTTC
>12|NA|TRBD1|TRBJ1-2|TRBV7-2
CASSPRTGGYTF
TGTGCCAGCAGCCCCCGGACAGGTGGCTACACCTTC
>15|NA|NA|TRBJ2-3|TRBV7-2
CATSARGRGSDTQYF
TGTGCCACCTCGGCGCGGGGGCGAGGGTCAGATACGCAGTATTTT
>14|NA|NA|TRBJ2-2|TRBV5-8
CASSLGGLSGELFF
TGTGCCAGCAGCTTGGGAGGACTGTCCGGGGAGCTGTTTTTT
>12|NA|NA|TRBJ1-1|TRBV5-6
CASTYQTAEAFF
TGTGCCAGCACCTACCAGACAGCCGAAGCTTTCTTT
>16|few|NA|TRBJ1-2|TRBV7-9
CASSLVGVLGYYGYTF
TGTGCCAGCAGCTTAGTAGGTGTCCTAGGCTACTATGGCTACACCTTC
>14|NA|NA|TRBJ1-6|TRBV5-8
CASSLGQENSPLHF
TGTGCCAGCAGCTTGGGACAGGAAAATTCACCCCTCCACTTT
>12|NA|NA|TRBJ2-7|TRBV7-2
CASSLSVYEQYF
TGTGCCAGCAGCTTATCAGTCTACGAGCAGTACTTC
>13|NA|NA|TRBJ1-1|TRBV4-3
CASRSARGAEAFF
TGCGCCAGCAGATCAGCCCGCGGGGCTGAAGCTTTCTTT
>15|NA|NA|TRBJ1-2|TRBV15
CATSRVWQGELGYTF
TGTGCCACCAGCAGAGTGTGGCAGGGCGAATTGGGCTACACCTTC